These 6 T cell receptor beta chains came from one sample sequenced in a study of T-cell reconstitution after alpha-beta-depleted transplantation in children. The authors prepared the TCRbeta library with unique molecular identifiers. Via MiXCR, TCRdb re-called the PCR reads, giving one row per CDR3 protein. The sample has 550,000 to 800,000 distinct CDR3 sequences; roughly 13% are singletons. The material was PBMCs, obtained before TCRalphabeta/CD19-depleted stem cell transplant. The receptors stem from a girl aged 2 to 9 with congenital amegakaryocytic thrombocytopenia, due to receive a stem cell transplant.

The chain is built from TRBV18 and TRBJ2-7, with 7 bases matching TRBD1. This CDR3 has 13 amino acids. J was trimmed by 4 bases and V by 4 bases; bases with no gene match: 4. CDR1 and CDR2 (germline): KGHSH, LQKENI. The DNA for the CDR3 is TGTGCCAGCTCACGACAGGGAAAATACGAGCAGTACTTC. Translating it yields CASSRQGKYEQYF.

This clonotype has ten or more counts. The junction shows a germline mismatch at one end, possibly a read error. This chain connects TRBV5-1 to TRBJ2-1; D is unresolved. The CDR3 has 11 amino acids. CDR1 is SGHRS and CDR2 is YFSETQ in the germline V gene. CDR3: CASSWGNEQFF. The DNA of the CDR3 is TGTGCCAGCAGCTGGGGCAATGAGCAGTTCTTC. The full variable domain, in which reference TRBV5-1 and TRBJ2-1 provide the parts outside the CDR3, is KAGVTQTPRYLIKTRGQQVTLSCSPISGHRSVSWYQQTPGQGLQFLFEYFSETQRNKGNFPGRFSGRQFSNSRSEMNVSTLELGDSALYLCASSWGNEQFFGPGTRLTVL.

This clonotype was counted between two and nine times. This chain links TRBV7-3 with TRBJ2-3, with D perhaps matching TRBD2 (5 bases). CDR1 SGHTA and CDR2 FQGTGA come from the germline V gene. This CDR3 is 14 amino acids long. V lost 3 bases to trimming and J lost 4 bases, with 11 bases between them. CDR3 loop: CASSFSGDSDTQYF. CDR3 in DNA: TGTGCCAGCAGCTTCTCCGGGGATTCAGATACGCAGTATTTT.

This clonotype has a handful of counts. The chain carries TRBV11-2 and TRBJ2-2; no clear D. Germline CDR1 and CDR2: SGHAT and FQNNGV. V lost 4 bases to trimming and J lost 5 bases, with 8 bases between them. The CDR3 sequence is 13 residues long. The CDR3 here is CASSSGTTGELFF. The CDR3 DNA sequence: TGTGCCAGCAGCTCCGGAACGACCGGGGAGCTGTTTTTT.

This clonotype appeared many times. The chain couples TRBV7-2 to TRBJ2-3; a possible D gene is TRBD2 (6 bases). The CDR3 is 16 amino acids. The germline V gene has CDR1 SGHTA and CDR2 FQGNSA. The V end was cut by 2 bases, the J end by 1 base, with 13 bases between. The CDR3 region has the DNA TGTGCCAGCAGCTTAAGCAGCGGAGGGGGCACAGATACGCAGTATTTT. Translated: CASSLSSGGGTDTQYF.

The chain links TRBV7-2 to TRBJ1-3, with 8 bases fitting TRBD1. The germline CDR1 and CDR2 sequences are SGHTA and FQGNSA. Trimming took 5 bases from V and 0 from J; bases not matched to a gene: 6. This CDR3 is built from 16 residues. In DNA form, the CDR3 reads TGTGCCAGCAGCAGGGGACAGGCCAACTCTGGAAACACCATATATTTT. It yields the protein CASSRGQANSGNTIYF.